The 27 T cell receptor beta chains presented below share a single source sample, sequenced in a study of blood T cell repertoires in COVID-19. The data were produced by immunoSEQ multiplex PCR, yet TCRdb's version contains in-frame clones alone and is incomplete. The sample consists of some 220,000 clones, around 90% of them appearing once. The sequenced sample consisted of PBMCs or T cells enriched from blood (not recorded which). The origin of the receptors is a woman between 25 and 40 years old who had recovered from COVID-19.

This rearrangement joins TRBV4-1 to TRBJ1-4, with a tentative D call TRBD1 (6 bases). There are 16 residues in the CDR3. Germline CDR1 reads MGHRA; CDR2 reads YSYEKL. V was trimmed by 0 bases and J by 8 bases, leaving 16 bases between them. CDR3 region: CASSQDPQGRGEKLFF. The CDR3, as DNA: TGCGCCAGCAGCCAAGATCCCCAGGGGAGGGGGGAAAAACTGTTTTTT.

This clone was detected once. The chain uses TRBV7-2 and TRBJ1-1; D gene ambiguous. This CDR3 is built from 13 residues. Per germline, CDR1 SGHTA and CDR2 FQGNSA. The V and J ends lost 3 bases and 1 base respectively, with 6 bases between them. As DNA, the CDR3 is TGTGCCAGCAGCTTCGGAGAGAACACTGAAGCTTTCTTT. As protein: CASSFGENTEAFF.

This clone showed up just once. The rearrangement links TRBV5-1 to TRBJ2-7, with 11 bases matching TRBD1. V shed 6 bases, J shed 0 bases, and the junction held 2 bases outside the gene matches. This CDR3 region has 14 residues. CDR1 SGHRS and CDR2 YFSETQ come from the germline V gene. CDR3 DNA sequence: TGCGCCAGCAAGGGACAGGGGGACTCCTACGAGCAGTACTTC. Its protein is CASKGQGDSYEQYF.

The chain carries TRBV6-6 and TRBJ1-5; D unclear. V lost 10 bases and J lost 1, with 8 bases in between. Germline values: CDR1 MNHNY, CDR2 SVGAGI (reference sequence). The CDR3 covers 12 residues. The CDR3 bases are TGTGCCACCGGGATGAGCAATCAGCCCCAGCATTTT. It yields the protein CATGMSNQPQHF.

The gene calls are TRBV3-1 (or the pseudogene TRBV3-2) and TRBJ1-1; D possibly corresponds to TRBD1 (5 bases). This CDR3 is built from 13 residues. V lost 6 bases and J 4 bases, leaving 12 bases between the germline ends. The germline gives CDR1 LGHDT, CDR2 YNNKEL (reference sequence). CDR3 amino acids: CASSRTGRTEAFF. The CDR3 nucleotides read TGTGCCAGCAGTCGTACAGGTCGCACTGAAGCTTTCTTT.

This chain joins TRBV7-2 and TRBJ1-5; 8 positions agree with TRBD1. Germline lookup yields CDR1 SGHTA and CDR2 FQGNSA. The CDR3 contains 13 residues. Trimming took 0 bases from V and 10 from J; bases not matched to a gene: 2. CDR3 sequence: CASSLAGQGPQHF. The CDR3 coding sequence is TGTGCCAGCAGCTTAGCTGGACAGGGTCCCCAGCATTTT.

The chain joins TRBV19 to TRBJ2-5; TRBD1 matches at 10 bases. The junction had 5 bases not matched to a gene; V was cut back by 2 bases and J by 5 bases. Germline CDR1 reads LNHDA; CDR2 reads SQIVND (reference sequence). The CDR3 runs to 15 residues. In DNA form, the CDR3 reads TGTGCCAGTAGTATAAGGACAGGGGGATCGGAGACCCAGTACTTC. This codes for CASSIRTGGSETQYF.

The chain combines TRBV4-2 with TRBJ1-3, with D maybe TRBD1 (5 bases). CDR1 is LGHNA and CDR2 is YNFKEQ in the germline V gene. V shed 2 bases and J shed 0 bases, with 20 bases lying between them. CDR3 length equals 19 residues. CDR3 sequence (DNA): TGTGCCAGCAGCCAACCCTCAGGGTCGGAATTCTTCTCTGGAAACACCATATATTTT. This codes for CASSQPSGSEFFSGNTIYF.

V and J are TRBV19 and TRBJ1-5; D gene uncertain. The CDR3 consists of 13 residues. Trimming removed 5 bases at V and 3 bases at J, with 8 bases between. Germline CDR1 LNHDA, CDR2 SQIVND (reference sequence). The CDR3 nucleotides read TGTGCCAGTAGTTCGCGGGACAATCAGCCCCAGCATTTT. Encoded protein: CASSSRDNQPQHF.

This chain links TRBV11-2 with TRBJ1-4, with 7 positions matching TRBD1. CDR3 size: 15 residues. Germline values: CDR1 SGHAT, CDR2 FQNNGV. V lost 5 bases to trimming and J lost 7 bases; unmatched junction nucleotides: 10. CDR3 DNA: TGTGCCAGCAGCCGAGGGGGGCAGGGGGGTGAAAAACTGTTTTTT. Translated: CASSRGGQGGEKLFF.

The V and J genes are TRBV7-3 and TRBJ2-5; D may be TRBD2 (6 bases). Germline V gene lookup returns CDR1 SGHTA and CDR2 FQGTGA. The V end was cut by 3 bases, the J end by 1 base, with 27 bases between. This CDR3 comprises 20 residues. In DNA form, the CDR3 reads TGTGCCAGCAGCTTGGGCCATAGGATTGGCGGGGAGATATTCCAAGAGACCCAGTACTTC. Amino acids: CASSLGHRIGGEIFQETQYF.

V usage is TRBV14 and J usage is TRBJ1-1; 7 nucleotides align to TRBD1. The ends lost 1 base at V and 4 bases at J; junction bases unmatched: 9. Germline values: CDR1 SGHDN, CDR2 FVKESK. This CDR3 is 16 amino acids long. CDR3 in amino acids: CASSQGWDSWGTEAFF. The CDR3 nucleotides are TGTGCCAGCAGCCAAGGCTGGGACAGTTGGGGCACTGAAGCTTTCTTT.

This rearrangement joins TRBV5-4 to TRBJ1-1; D is unclear. This CDR3 has 14 amino acids. From germline, CDR1 is SGHNT and CDR2 YYREEE (reference sequence). Trimming took off 4 bases at V and 6 bases at J, with 16 bases between the two ends. CDR3: CASSLTVDKSEAFF. The CDR3 DNA reads TGTGCCAGCAGCCTAACGGTTGATAAATCTGAAGCTTTCTTT.

The V and J genes are TRBV4-2 and TRBJ2-5, with TRBD2 matching 8 bases. Germline CDR1 and CDR2: LGHNA and YNFKEQ. This CDR3 spans 15 amino acids. The V segment lost 4 bases and the J segment 4 bases; nucleotides outside the gene matches: 8. The CDR3 is CASSLVPGGLETQYF. The CDR3 bases are TGTGCCAGCAGCCTCGTCCCGGGGGGGCTAGAGACCCAGTACTTC.

V and J are TRBV10-3 and TRBJ2-1; 13 bases are shared with TRBD2. The CDR3 is made up of 15 amino acids. From germline, CDR1 is ENHRY and CDR2 SYGVKD. Germline trimming cut 10 bases from V and 7 bases from J; bases unmatched to any gene: 10. The CDR3 is CATTTSGGPENEQFF. CDR3 in DNA: TGTGCCACCACGACTAGCGGGGGGCCGGAGAATGAGCAGTTCTTC.

This clone showed up just a few times. This rearrangement joins TRBV5-6 to TRBJ2-2; D remains ambiguous. CDR1 is SGHDT and CDR2 is YYEEEE in the germline V gene. The CDR3 totals 14 residues. The germline V and J ends were trimmed by 0 bases and 5 bases, with 8 bases remaining between them. CDR3 sequence (DNA): TGTGCCAGCAGCTTGGGGCCTCCAACCGGGGAGCTGTTTTTT. Its translation: CASSLGPPTGELFF. Variable domain in full (rest from reference TRBV5-6 and TRBJ2-2): DAGVTQSPTHLIKTRGQQVTLRCSPKSGHDTVSWYQQALGQGPQFIFQYYEEEERQRGNFPDRFSGHQFPNYSSELNVNALLLGDSALYLCASSLGPPTGELFFGEGSRLTVL.

The V call is TRBV19, the J call TRBJ2-4; perhaps TRBD1 as D (5 bases). The CDR3 contains 17 residues. With 7 bases removed from V and 1 base from J, the gap between germline ends came to 20 bases. CDR1 is LNHDA and CDR2 is SQIVND in the germline V gene (reference sequence). The CDR3 coding sequence is TGTGCCAGTACTACAGGATTCGGGCCTACCGCCAAAAACATTCAGTACTTC. Residues: CASTTGFGPTAKNIQYF.

The chain employs TRBV9 and TRBJ1-1; 8 bases map to TRBD1. The V gene's germline CDR1 is SGDLS and CDR2 YYNGEE. The CDR3 contains 17 residues. With 0 bases clipped from V and 0 bases from J, the junction kept 7 bases outside the gene matches. The CDR3 region has the DNA TGTGCCAGCAGCGTAGCTGAGGGACAGGTTATGAACACTGAAGCTTTCTTT. It is translated as CASSVAEGQVMNTEAFF.

CDR3 coding DNA: TGTGCCAGCAGTGAAGGGTGGGGAGGGGAGCCCCAGCATTTT. It specifies CASSEGWGGEPQHF. The chain employs TRBV6-1 and TRBJ1-5; possible D gene TRBD1, 5 bases. Between the trimmed V and J ends, which lost 1 base and 8 bases, there was a span of 12 bases. Looked up from germline, CDR1 is MNHNS and CDR2 is SASEGT. This CDR3 is 14 amino acids long.

This chain joins TRBV4-1 and TRBJ1-6; D is unclear. Germline V gene lookup returns CDR1 MGHRA and CDR2 YSYEKL. V was pared by 3 bases and J by 10 bases, with 16 bases between. This CDR3 region has 15 residues. The CDR3 DNA reads TGCGCCAGCAGCCAGGGAAAAGGGAGGAACTCACCCCTCCACTTT. It codes for CASSQGKGRNSPLHF.

This clone was observed once. This chain connects TRBV5-4 to TRBJ1-2; maybe TRBD1 (5 bases). The CDR3 covers 14 residues. V was shortened by 1 base and J by 4 bases, with 11 bases between the two germline ends. Germline assignment: CDR1 SGHNT and CDR2 YYREEE (reference sequence). This CDR3 reads CASSLQGGSYGYTF. The DNA for the CDR3 is TGTGCCAGCAGCTTGCAGGGAGGAAGCTATGGCTACACCTTC.

The J gene is TRBJ1-2, the V gene TRBV6-5; no clear D. Germline V gene data show CDR1 as MNHEY and CDR2 as SVGAGI. This CDR3 region has 11 residues. The V end lost 10 bases, the J end lost 7 bases, and 13 bases lay between the germline ends. The CDR3 spells CATGRRSGYTF. The CDR3 bases are TGTGCCACCGGTAGGAGGAGTGGCTACACCTTC.

This clone was seen more than once but under ten times. The CDR3 coding sequence is TGTGCCAGCAGCTTAGGCCGGGACATATATCAGCCCCAGCATTTT. Protein sequence: CASSLGRDIYQPQHF. The rearrangement links TRBV7-8 to TRBJ1-5, with a weak D call TRBD1 (6 bases). CDR1 and CDR2 from the germline V gene are SGHVS and FQNEAQ. The CDR3 extends over 15 amino acids. The ends were cut back, 1 base at V and 5 bases at J, with 12 bases in the middle.

This clone has more than one count but fewer than ten. The gene calls are TRBV3-1 (or the pseudogene TRBV3-2) and TRBJ1-3; 9 bases line up with TRBD1. CDR1 is LGHDT, CDR2 YNNKEL, per germline (reference sequence). The CDR3 consists of 16 residues. With 1 base clipped from V and 7 bases from J, the junction kept 8 bases outside the gene matches. The CDR3 nucleotides read TGTGCCAGCAGCCAAGGGTTGAGAGACAGGGGGAACACCATATATTTT. Protein: CASSQGLRDRGNTIYF.

The chain employs TRBV4-2 and TRBJ2-1, with 10 positions matching TRBD2. V shed 4 bases, J shed 7 bases, and the junction held 4 bases outside the gene matches. This CDR3 spans 14 amino acids. Per the germline V gene, CDR1 is LGHNA and CDR2 is YNFKEQ. The CDR3 loop reads CASSLSGGVNEQFF. CDR3 coding DNA: TGTGCCAGCAGCCTCAGCGGGGGGGTTAATGAGCAGTTCTTC.

This clone was picked up one time. The chain employs TRBV6-4 and TRBJ2-3; possible D gene TRBD1, 5 bases. The CDR3 is 17 amino acids. CDR1 and CDR2 (germline): MRHNA, SNTAGT. V was shortened by 6 bases and J by 3 bases, with 22 bases between the two germline ends. The CDR3 here is CASSAEGAVWGTDTQYF. CDR3 in DNA: TGTGCCAGCAGCGCCGAAGGGGCGGTTTGGGGTACAGATACGCAGTATTTT.

This chain connects TRBV15 to TRBJ1-5; D is undetermined. Trimming shortened V by 5 bases and J by 0 bases, and 20 bases separated the two germline ends. The CDR3 spans 18 residues. In germline, CDR1 is LNHNV, CDR2 YYDKDF (reference sequence). The CDR3 is CATSRRKEGFYSNQPQHF. Here the CDR3 DNA reads TGTGCCACCAGCCGCCGAAAAGAGGGATTTTATAGCAATCAGCCCCAGCATTTT.